The clone carrying this T cell receptor (beta chain) was seen only a few times. Treatment in this sample: oral pan-JAK inhibitor, 5-10 mg twice daily. It was from PBMCs that CD4+ and CD8+ T cells were sorted. RNA extraction was followed by reverse transcription into cDNA, which acted as the sequencing template. Some clones are missing from TCRdb's copy, which holds only in-frame ones; the method was immunoSEQ multiplex PCR. The sample records a few hundred thousand clones, less than 45% being singletons. This record belongs to a study of CD8+ T cells in alopecia areata. The TCR originated in a human donor with alopecia areata. Sequenced here: CD4+ T cells sorted from blood, sampled between weeks 30 and 35, from a patient treated with tofacitinib.

The CDR3 region has the DNA TGTGCCAGCAGCTTAGGCGCGAGCGGGAGGGGCCAAGAGACCCAGTACTTC. Amino acid sequence: CASSLGASGRGQETQYF. This chain links TRBV7-2 with TRBJ2-5; TRBD2 matches at 10 bases. In germline, CDR1 is SGHTA, CDR2 FQGNSA. The CDR3 is made up of 17 amino acids. Germline trimming cut 1 base from V and 1 base from J; bases unmatched to any gene: 6.